This T cell receptor beta chain was sequenced during a study of blood T cell repertoires in COVID-19. Study information: COVID-19 samples from acute and convalescent phases originated in the United States, Italy and Spain. Sample material is recorded as cDNA or gDNA derived from T cells, B-cell-depleted T cells, or PBMCs.

The CDR3 length is 12 residues. Per the germline V gene, CDR1 is GTSNPN and CDR2 is SVGIG (reference sequence). Enrollment of patients from Seattle took place during active infection, with longitudinal follow-up. In the original analysis: It was from reference gene primer amplification that nucleated cell counts were estimated. Profiled with immunoSEQ multiplex PCR; TCRdb holds only in-frame clones, not every one. V, J and clone size are those of that table, while D and trimming were read from the DNA. This table has 110,000 or so clones, around 83% appearing once. This receptor was identified in an older woman with COVID-19, enrolled during active disease. The chain recombines TRBV30 with TRBJ2-3; TRBD1 aligns across 8 bases. Material: peripheral blood. This CDR3 reads CASFQGAGTQYF. The CDR3 DNA reads as TGTGCTTCTTTTCAGGGGGCAGGTACGCAGTATTTT.